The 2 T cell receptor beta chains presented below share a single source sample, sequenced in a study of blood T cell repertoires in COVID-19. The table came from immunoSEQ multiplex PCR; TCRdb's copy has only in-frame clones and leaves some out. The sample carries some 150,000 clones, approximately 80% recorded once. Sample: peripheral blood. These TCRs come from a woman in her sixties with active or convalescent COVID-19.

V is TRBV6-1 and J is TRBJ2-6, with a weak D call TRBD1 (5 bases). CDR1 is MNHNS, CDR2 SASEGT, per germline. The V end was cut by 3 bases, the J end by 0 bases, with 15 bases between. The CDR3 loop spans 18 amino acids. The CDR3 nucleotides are TGTGCCAGCAGTGATCCCAGGGTCGACCCCTCTGGGGCCAACGTCCTGACTTTC. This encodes CASSDPRVDPSGANVLTF.

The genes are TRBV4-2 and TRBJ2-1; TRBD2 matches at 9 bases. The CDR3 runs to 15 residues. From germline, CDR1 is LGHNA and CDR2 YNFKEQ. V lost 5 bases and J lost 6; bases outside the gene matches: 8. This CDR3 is CASSSSAGGLNEQFF. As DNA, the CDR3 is TGTGCCAGCAGCTCGAGCGCGGGGGGGCTCAATGAGCAGTTCTTC.